What follows is one TCR beta chain and its context. Its antigen target is currently unknown. Qualities for individual bases were not recorded, and no much larger clone is one base off. The sample comes from a study of a mutant IDH1 vaccine in newly diagnosed glioma (dated by TCRdb to 2020 to 2023). For the study in its entirety: Patients were given eight vaccinations, in weeks 1, 3, 5, 7, 11, 15, 19 and 23, which matched visits V03 through V10. In the chemotherapy-containing groups, vaccination started alongside temozolomide cycles, whereas in patients who had radiotherapy alone it started 4-6 weeks after radiotherapy. Peripheral blood was drawn at six visits: V03 (baseline), V05, V07, V10, V12 and V13. Prior to enrollment, patients had been given standard therapy consisting of radiotherapy alone, temozolomide alone, or radiochemotherapy with temozolomide, with the combination given to most patients. Longitudinal TCRB deep sequencing was performed for some 25 treated patients wherever samples were available for exploratory analyses. Of the 25 to 40 treated patients, roughly 60% were male and approximately 40% were female, and the mean age was 40.4 years.

V loses 3 bases, J loses 11 bases, and the germline ends lie 8 bases apart. The CDR3 numbers 11 residues from cysteine through phenylalanine. The DNA shown is the 33-base CDR3, in frame from base 1. From the germline V gene, CDR1 is MNHNS and CDR2 is SASEGT. Libraries were constructed by the immunoSEQ multiplex PCR assay. Rearranged TCR beta chain sequences were amplified with the hsTCRB Kit following the manufacturer's protocol. An Illumina MiSeq was used to sequence the TCRB libraries. The authors' analysis ran thus. Demultiplexing, trimming and gene mapping were performed with the kit vendor's proprietary platform. Not all clones reach the TCRdb copy of this immuneACCESS table, which keeps in-frame sequences only. Checked studies attribute under half of the gap to unresolved V genes and leave the rest unexplained. That table supplies the V and J calls and clone size; D and trimming were determined from the DNA. The sample data list around 25,000 clones, and roughly 84% of these were observed just once. The ten largest account for around 7.2% of the sample.

Explained via the paper, the time point label denotes: week 5, during vaccination. A 20-mer mutant IDH1 peptide at 300 micrograms in Montanide made up each vaccine dose, which was injected subcutaneously together with topical imiquimod. The donors had newly diagnosed IDH1-mutant astrocytomas of WHO grade 3 or 4 that showed loss of nuclear ATRX. The samples were drawn from NOA16, a multicentre, single-arm, open-label phase I trial in Germany that tested a mutant IDH1 peptide vaccine in humans for the first time. Genomic DNA for TCRB sequencing was extracted from EDTA blood using the DNeasy Blood and Tissue Kit. Study-wide conclusions, independent of this receptor: The authors noted that analyses of patient blood samples could not be reproduced because of sample limitations. No apparent relationship was observed between pseudoprogression and alterations in the top peripheral T cell clonotypes detected by TCRB sequencing. PBMC samples for TCRB deep sequencing were selected based on availability. Immune responses induced by the vaccine were seen in 93.3% of patients across multiple MHC alleles.

The sample was PBMCs, taken from a glioma patient whose treatment included an IDH1 peptide vaccine. The chain is assembled from TRBV6-1 and TRBJ1-5; possibly the D gene is TRBD1, per 5 matching bases. The clonotype was recovered from a man between 35 and 55 years old with glioma. Some clones in this sample may be carry-over from other donors' samples. The encoded CDR3 is CASSDGGAQHF. The bases are TGTGCCAGCAGTGATGGGGGGGCCCAGCATTTT.